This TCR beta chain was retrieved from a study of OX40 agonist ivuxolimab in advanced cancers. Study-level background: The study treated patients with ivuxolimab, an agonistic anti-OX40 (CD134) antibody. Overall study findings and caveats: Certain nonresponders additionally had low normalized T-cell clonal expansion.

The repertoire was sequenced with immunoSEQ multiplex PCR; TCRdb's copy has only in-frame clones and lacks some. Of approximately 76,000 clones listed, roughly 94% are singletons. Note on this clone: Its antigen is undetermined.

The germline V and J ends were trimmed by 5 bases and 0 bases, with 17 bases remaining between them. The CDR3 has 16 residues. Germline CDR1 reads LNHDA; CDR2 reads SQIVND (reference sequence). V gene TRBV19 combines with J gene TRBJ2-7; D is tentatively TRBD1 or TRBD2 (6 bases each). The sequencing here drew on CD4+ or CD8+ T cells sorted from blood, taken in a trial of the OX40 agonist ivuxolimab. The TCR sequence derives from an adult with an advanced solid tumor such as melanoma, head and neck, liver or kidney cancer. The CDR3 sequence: CASSAGQDPFSYEQYF. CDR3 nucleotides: TGTGCCAGTAGTGCGGGACAAGACCCCTTCTCCTACGAGCAGTACTTC.